This TCR beta chain was retrieved from a study of cytomegalovirus exposure and HLA in healthy donors. General observations from the study: With DRB1 most and HLA-C fewest, TCR association rates differed between HLA loci in a later analysis. According to a later analysis, most TCR beta chains associated with CMV appeared HLA-restricted. Previously analyzed data showed that most TCR beta V segments were productive at a frequency of about 87% or about 30%.

The CDR3 is made up of 14 amino acids. Germline lookup yields CDR1 MDHEN and CDR2 SYDVKM. V was clipped by 5 bases and J by 0 bases, with 8 bases between them. A word on this clone: Its target is unknown.

Amplification used 60 Vbeta primers and 13 Jbeta primers. Methods used by the authors: There were about 88 million unique TCR beta chains by a later count, and about 11 million of them were shared. Method: immunoSEQ multiplex PCR; TCRdb's copy keeps in-frame clones and lacks some. The V and J calls and clone size were taken over from that table, and D and trimming were inferred from the DNA. The table lists 100,000 to 120,000 clones, less than 85% of them singletons. The chain recombines TRBV28 with TRBJ1-5; D perhaps matches TRBD1 (5 bases). The sequencing sample was made of PBMCs. This TCR was recovered from a man aged 40-50 years in good health and CMV-seropositive. The CDR3 bases are TGTGCCAGCAGTCGGGGGGGTAGCAATCAGCCCCAGCATTTT. Protein product: CASSRGGSNQPQHF.